The clone carrying this TCR beta chain was seen only once. Its target is not known. For each subset, genomic DNA was distributed in equal portions over several immunoSEQ plates. Clones were sequenced by immunoSEQ multiplex PCR, and TCRdb holds only the in-frame ones, with some missing. The sample lists millions of clones, 95% occurring once. The data derive from a study of shared clonotypes between healthy human individuals. Whole-study context: With ages of 18 to 49, the donors were a couple of women and a few men. Per donor, three plates held CD4 naive cells, three held CD4 memory, two held CD8 naive and one held CD8 memory. Study-wide results and caveats: Investigators collected only blood, and repertoires in tissues likely differ.

Trimming left V 6 bases short and J 3 bases short, with 18 bases between. CDR1 is MNHNY and CDR2 is SVGAGI in the germline V gene (reference sequence). The CDR3 is 15 residues long. This TCR came from a young man in good health. The specimen was naive CD4+ T cells sorted from blood. Described subset: CD45RA+ positively selected. The genes are TRBV6-6 and TRBJ2-7, with a tentative D call TRBD1 (6 bases). The DNA of the CDR3 is TGTGCCAGCAGGGGGGTGGGTCAGGGGAGCTACGAGCAGTACTTC. Encoded protein: CASRGVGQGSYEQYF.